The present T cell receptor beta chain was sequenced within a study of blood T cells in healthy people across ages. CDR1 and CDR2 (germline): SNHLY, FYNNEI. The CDR3 extends over 14 amino acids. Trimming shortened V by 8 bases and J by 4 bases, and 18 bases separated the two germline ends. Together with a sample-barcoded 5' primer, a J-beta primer mix was included in a second PCR lasting roughly 7 to 11 cycles. TCRdb fed the 5' RACE reads into MiXCR, producing one record per CDR3 protein. The table lists fewer than 1 million distinct CDR3 sequences, 40% to 50% of them singletons, with around 21% in the top ten.

Material for sequencing was blood. The receptor was derived from a man aged 60-69 years in good health. The V call is TRBV2, the J call TRBJ2-7, with a weak D call TRBD1 (6 bases). In nucleotides, the CDR3 is TGTGCCAGCGGTGCAGGACAGTATCCGTACGAGCAGTACTTC. This gives the protein CASGAGQYPYEQYF.